The clone carrying this TCR beta chain was detected only a few times. As yet, its antigen is unknown. The time point is: week 11, during vaccination. With topical imiquimod, each dose of the vaccine consisted of 300 ug of mutant IDH1 20-mer peptide. The sample belongs to a study of a mutant IDH1 vaccine in newly diagnosed glioma. At the level of the study: Initiation of the vaccine course occurred 4-6 weeks after radiotherapy alone, or alongside temozolomide cycles. It was radiotherapy, temozolomide, or both that patients received previously, with most receiving both. Study findings and constraints: Shifts in the top peripheral T cell clonotypes seemed unrelated to pseudoprogression.

V lost 1 base and J 4 bases, leaving 4 bases between the germline ends. Germline V gives CDR1 MNHNS, CDR2 SASEGT. This CDR3 comprises 13 residues. TCRdb keeps only in-frame clones here, not all; method: immunoSEQ multiplex PCR. Of around 31,000 clones listed, 78% are singletons. The chain uses TRBV6-1 and TRBJ2-2; no definite D call. Sequences were derived from PBMCs, sampled from a glioma patient whose treatment included an IDH1 peptide vaccine. This receptor was taken from a man aged 30-40 years with glioma. The CDR3 DNA follows: TGTGCCAGCAGTGAAGAGGGCACCGGGGAGCTGTTTTTT. It is translated as CASSEEGTGELFF.